This TCR beta chain appears in the sequencing data of a study of blood T cell repertoires in COVID-19. The data were produced by immunoSEQ multiplex PCR, yet TCRdb's version contains in-frame clones alone and is incomplete. The sample holds 68,000 or so clones, 87% seen once. Trimming stripped 2 bases from V and 7 bases from J, with 18 bases between. CDR1 and CDR2 (germline): LGHNA, YNFKEQ. The CDR3 has 15 residues. This chain links TRBV4-2 with TRBJ2-7; possible D gene TRBD1, 7 bases. This TCR was recovered from a woman aged 50 to 60 with COVID-19, enrolled during active disease. Material for sequencing was peripheral blood. Written as DNA, the CDR3 is TGTGCCAGCAGCCAAACAGGGGAGGTGTGGGGAGAGCAGTACTTC. It codes for CASSQTGEVWGEQYF.